These T cell receptor beta chains were read from a single sample in a study of blood T cell repertoires in COVID-19. Here immunoSEQ multiplex PCR was the method, and the copy in TCRdb shows in-frame clones only, minus some. The sample shows roughly 71,000 clones, 75% to 85% of them seen only once. Sample: peripheral blood. Receptors were obtained from a man between 45 and 60 years old with acute or convalescent COVID-19. CDR3s include the opening cysteine and the closing phenylalanine or tryptophan. The order of the fields is V gene, D gene, J gene, clone size, CDR3 DNA, CDR3 protein. The D gene is left open where the match is weak. A clone size is listed for some rows: how often the clone was seen (once, few, many), or a class if it is expanded.

TRBV7-9,-,TRBJ1-5,-,TGTGCCAGCAGCTCCGACAGTCTCGATAGCAATCAGCCCCAGCATTTT,CASSSDSLDSNQPQHF
TRBV11-2,TRBD2,TRBJ2-1,-,TGTGCCAGCAGCTTCCGAGGTGGCGGGGGGGTCTACAATGAGCAGTTCTTC,CASSFRGGGGVYNEQFF
TRBV11-1,-,TRBJ2-7,-,TGTGCCAGCAGCTTACAGGGGGGCGAGCAGTACTTC,CASSLQGGEQYF
TRBV10-3,-,TRBJ1-1,-,TGTGCCATCAGTGAGGAAGTTACCAGGGGAAGCGCTTTCTTT,CAISEEVTRGSAFF
TRBV5-4,-,TRBJ2-2,-,TGTGCCAGCAGCCCGGGGGCCGGGACAGAAACCGGGGAGCTGTTTTTT,CASSPGAGTETGELFF
TRBV5-4,-,TRBJ1-1,-,TGTGCCAGCAGTTGGCGGCGGGGCGTCACTGAAGCTTTCTTT,CASSWRRGVTEAFF
TRBV28,TRBD1,TRBJ1-2,-,TGTGCCAGCAGCCAAGACAGGGGTGTTGGCTACACCTTC,CASSQDRGVGYTF
TRBV30,-,TRBJ2-5,-,TGTGCCTGGAGTGTGCCCGGTCGGGTGACCCAGTACTTC,CAWSVPGRVTQYF
TRBV19,-,TRBJ2-7,-,TGTGCCAGTAGTCTTACAGCGACAGGCAGCGAGCAGTACTTC,CASSLTATGSEQYF
TRBV5-4,-,TRBJ2-5,-,TGTGCCAGCAGCTTGGTAGGGGGAAGAGAGACCCAGTACTTC,CASSLVGGRETQYF
TRBV29-1,-,TRBJ2-7,-,TGCAGCGTTGAGGCAGGAAGATCCTACGAGCAGTACTTC,CSVEAGRSYEQYF
TRBV19,-,TRBJ2-1,once,TGTGCCAGTAGTATTATAACCACGGGATACGGGAATGAGCAGTTCTTC,CASSIITTGYGNEQFF
TRBV4-2,-,TRBJ2-2,-,TGTGCCAGCAGCCAAACCCAGGGCACCGGGGAGCTGTTTTTT,CASSQTQGTGELFF
TRBV19,-,TRBJ1-2,once,TGTGCCAGTAGTATATCAGGCTCCAGAAACTATGGCTACACCTTC,CASSISGSRNYGYTF
TRBV10-3,TRBD1,TRBJ1-1,-,TGTGCCATCAAGCGGGACAGGGTTTCGGACACTGAAGCTTTCTTT,CAIKRDRVSDTEAFF
TRBV4-1,-,TRBJ2-3,-,TGCGCCAGCAGCCAGCTACAGGGCACAGATACGCAGTATTTT,CASSQLQGTDTQYF
TRBV18,-,TRBJ2-3,-,TGTGCCAGCTCACTGGGGCAGGGAGATACGCAGTATTTT,CASSLGQGDTQYF
TRBV4-2,TRBD2,TRBJ2-1,-,TGTGCCAGCAGCCAGACTAGCGGGGGCGGGTACAATGAGCAGTTCTTC,CASSQTSGGGYNEQFF
TRBV7-3,TRBD2,TRBJ2-1,-,TGTGCCAGCAGCTTATTCGGCGGGGGGTCTTTGTACAATGAGCAGTTCTTC,CASSLFGGGSLYNEQFF
TRBV4-2,-,TRBJ1-1,-,TGTGCCAGCAGCCAAGGTCCAAATTCTGAAGCTTTCTTT,CASSQGPNSEAFF
TRBV27,TRBD1,TRBJ2-7,-,TGTGCCAGCAGTTCCCTAATCGAGGACAGGGGGTCATACGAGCAGTACTTC,CASSSLIEDRGSYEQYF
TRBV29-1,-,TRBJ2-1,-,TGCAGCGTTGAAGATCGGAGGGGATCGGTCGATGAGCAGTTCTTC,CSVEDRRGSVDEQFF
TRBV5-1,-,TRBJ1-1,-,TGCGCCAGCAGCTTGGATACAGATAGGACTGAAGCTTTCTTT,CASSLDTDRTEAFF
TRBV5-4,-,TRBJ2-5,-,TGTGCCAGCAGCTTTGATATCGAGGAGACCCAGTACTTC,CASSFDIEETQYF
TRBV29-1,-,TRBJ2-3,-,TGCAGCGTTGGGGGGGCGGCGCGGGGGCCCTACACAGATACGCAGTATTTT,CSVGGAARGPYTDTQYF
TRBV3-1/TRBV3-2,-,TRBJ2-7,-,TGTGCCAGCAGCCAAGATGAGTCGTTCTACGAGCAGTACTTC,CASSQDESFYEQYF
TRBV24-1,-,TRBJ1-2,once,TGTGCCACCAGTGATTTACCCCCTCGGACGGGAGCCAATGGCTACACCTTC,CATSDLPPRTGANGYTF
TRBV2,TRBD1,TRBJ1-2,-,TGTGCCAGCAGTGAATGGGACAGGGATTACTATGGCTACACCTTC,CASSEWDRDYYGYTF
TRBV3-1/TRBV3-2,TRBD1,TRBJ2-5,-,TGTGCCAGTTCGGACAGGGGGCAAGAGACCCAGTACTTC,CASSDRGQETQYF
TRBV7-9,-,TRBJ1-2,-,TGTGCCAGCAGCTTAATGGGGGGTGGCTACACCTTC,CASSLMGGGYTF
TRBV19,TRBD1,TRBJ1-1,-,TGTGCCAGTAGTAGCCGGGACAGGGGTTGGAACACTGAAGCTTTCTTT,CASSSRDRGWNTEAFF
TRBV24-1,-,TRBJ2-3,-,TGTGCCACCAGTGATTTGACAGGGTTTGGGACAGATACGCAGTATTTT,CATSDLTGFGTDTQYF
TRBV19,-,TRBJ1-6,-,TGTGCCAGTAGTATGTACTTTGATTCACCCCTCCACTTT,CASSMYFDSPLHF
TRBV5-4,TRBD1,TRBJ2-1,-,TGTGCCAGCAGCGAGACCCAGGGGGCCTATGAGCAGTTCTTC,CASSETQGAYEQFF
TRBV12-3/TRBV12-4,-,TRBJ1-3,-,TGTGCCAGCAGGCAGGGGTGGGGAAACACCATATATTTT,CASRQGWGNTIYF
TRBV5-6,-,TRBJ2-1,-,TGTGCCAGCAGCTTGACCGGGGATGAGCAGTTCTTC,CASSLTGDEQFF
TRBV5-1,-,TRBJ2-1,few,TGCGCCAGCAGCTTGGGCGGAGACAATGAGCAGTTCTTC,CASSLGGDNEQFF
TRBV5-8,TRBD1,TRBJ2-4,once,TGTGCCAGCAGCATGACAGGGGTTCCAAACATTCAGTACTTC,CASSMTGVPNIQYF
TRBV2,-,TRBJ2-3,few,TGTGCCAGCAGTGAAGAGTCAGACACAGATACGCAGTATTTT,CASSEESDTDTQYF
TRBV6-2/TRBV6-3,TRBD2,TRBJ2-1,-,TGTGCCAGCAGTCTCATGGGGACTAGCGGGGGTTATGAGCAGTTCTTC,CASSLMGTSGGYEQFF
TRBV19,TRBD1,TRBJ2-5,-,TGTGCCAGTAGTTACTCCTCAGGGGGCTTCCAAGAGACCCAGTACTTC,CASSYSSGGFQETQYF
TRBV4-1,-,TRBJ2-2,-,TGCGCCAGCAGCCAACCCCTGGCAGGGCACGGGGAGCTGTTTTTT,CASSQPLAGHGELFF
TRBV3-1/TRBV3-2,-,TRBJ1-4,-,TGTGCCAGCAGCCAAAATATCGGAGCTAATGAAAAACTGTTTTTT,CASSQNIGANEKLFF
TRBV7-2,TRBD2,TRBJ2-2,-,TGTGCCAGCAGCACTAGCGGGGGGAACACCGGGGAGCTGTTTTTT,CASSTSGGNTGELFF
TRBV19,-,TRBJ2-3,-,TGTGCCAGTAGTCCGCTAGACACAGATACGCAGTATTTT,CASSPLDTDTQYF
TRBV7-2,-,TRBJ1-6,-,TGTGCCAGCAGCTTAGACGGGTATAATTCACCCCTCCACTTT,CASSLDGYNSPLHF
TRBV6-4,TRBD2,TRBJ2-2,-,TGTGCCAGCAGTGAAACGGGGGGGAACACCGGGGAGCTGTTTTTT,CASSETGGNTGELFF
TRBV19,-,TRBJ2-2,-,TGTGCCAGTAGTAGAGTTGCCGGGGAGCTGTTTTTT,CASSRVAGELFF
TRBV5-1,TRBD2,TRBJ2-3,few,TGCGCCAGCAGGATAGCGGGCGGCACAGATACGCAGTATTTT,CASRIAGGTDTQYF
TRBV4-2,-,TRBJ2-5,-,TGTGCCAGCAGCCAAGAGCTAGCAGCAGTAGAGACCCAGTACTTC,CASSQELAAVETQYF
TRBV6-6,-,TRBJ1-5,-,TGTGCCAGCAGTTACAGCCCGTGGCAGCCCCAGCATTTT,CASSYSPWQPQHF
TRBV4-1,TRBD1,TRBJ2-1,-,TGCGCCAGCAGCCCTCAGATTGGGACAGCCTACAATGAGCAGTTCTTC,CASSPQIGTAYNEQFF
TRBV30,-,TRBJ1-2,-,TGTGCCTGGAGTGTCCGAGGGAACAGTGGCTACACCTTC,CAWSVRGNSGYTF
TRBV6-5,-,TRBJ1-5,-,TGTGCCAGCGGGGGTGCGGGAAGTCAGCCCCAGCATTTT,CASGGAGSQPQHF
TRBV4-2,-,TRBJ1-3,-,TGTGCCAGCAGCCAAGACCGTAGCTCTGGAAACACCATATATTTT,CASSQDRSSGNTIYF